This T cell receptor beta chain emerged from a study of cytomegalovirus exposure and HLA in healthy donors. Study-wide results and caveats: V- and J-gene trimming of TCR beta was linked (in a later analysis) to a missense DCLRE1C variant.

As regards this clone: The antigen is undetermined.

Germline CDR1 reads SGHTS; CDR2 reads YDEGEE. Trimming took 6 bases from V and 4 from J; bases not matched to a gene: 12. The CDR3 spans 15 residues. PCR involved 60 Vbeta and 13 Jbeta primers. Repertoires were generated with immunoSEQ multiplex PCR, while TCRdb's copy carries only in-frame clones and drops some. The sample lists 160,000 or so clones; about four fifths were seen once. This TCR came from a man in his fifties in good health and CMV-seropositive. Sequenced input: PBMCs. The chain has TRBV5-8 and TRBJ2-5; 7 bases fit TRBD1. CDR3 amino acids: CASNYEGARGETQYF. CDR3 coding DNA: TGTGCCAGCAACTACGAGGGGGCGAGGGGAGAGACCCAGTACTTC.